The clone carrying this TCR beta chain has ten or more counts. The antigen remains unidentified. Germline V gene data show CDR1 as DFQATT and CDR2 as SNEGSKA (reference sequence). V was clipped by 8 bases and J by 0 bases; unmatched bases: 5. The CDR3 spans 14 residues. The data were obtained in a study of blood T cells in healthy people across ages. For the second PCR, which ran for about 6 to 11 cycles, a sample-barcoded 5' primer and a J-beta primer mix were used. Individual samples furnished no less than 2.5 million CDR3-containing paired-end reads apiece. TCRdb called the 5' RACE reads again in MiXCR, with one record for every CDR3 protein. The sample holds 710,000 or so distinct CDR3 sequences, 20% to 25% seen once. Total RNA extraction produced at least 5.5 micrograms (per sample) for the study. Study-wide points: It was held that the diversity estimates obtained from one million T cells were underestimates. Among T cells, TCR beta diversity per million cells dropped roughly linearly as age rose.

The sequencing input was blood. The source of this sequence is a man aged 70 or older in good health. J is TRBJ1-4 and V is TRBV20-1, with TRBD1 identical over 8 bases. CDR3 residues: CSYLGQATNEKLFF. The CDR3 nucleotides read TGCAGTTACCTGGGACAGGCAACTAATGAAAAACTGTTTTTT.